This T cell receptor beta chain was obtained from a study of blood T cell repertoires in COVID-19 (dated by TCRdb to the early 2020s). Study-level background: The collaborator samples originated in the United States, Italy and Spain and spanned the acute and convalescent phases of COVID-19. Nearly every sample came with metadata listing a de-identified subject ID, COVID-19 status, age in years and sex. HLA class I and class II types, where available, came from metadata supplied by the sample provider rather than from assay-based typing. The samples were drawn from the first 160 participants of the ongoing ImmuneRACE study and from 1,200 or so subjects provided by 6 global collaborators. Subjects who had been exposed to COVID-19, were actively infected with it, or had recovered from it provided the deeply sampled blood TCRbeta repertoires that made up the dataset. A freely available public database, intended as a resource for researchers studying the immune response to SARS-CoV-2, is where the repertoires were released. The material from the prospective study consisted of cDNA or gDNA derived from T cells, B-cell-depleted T cells, or PBMCs.

Each collaborating institution followed its own protocols to collect whole blood in K2EDTA tubes. For TCRbeta analysis, collaborator samples were shipped as frozen whole blood, as isolated PBMCs, or as DNA extracted from either sample type. Regarding this clone: Its antigen remains undetermined. Base-call qualities are not available, and no considerably larger clone is one nucleotide away.

Broad study findings and their caveats: The amount of clinical and demographic metadata varied by source and participant and was provided uncurated.

TCRbeta CDR3 regions were amplified from genomic DNA by means of the immunoSEQ Assay, a bias-controlled multiplex PCR. The paper's data handling went like this. Nucleated cell counts per sample were estimated from amplification of reference gene primers within the assay. To quantify the absolute abundance of each unique TCRbeta CDR3 rearrangement, sequence reads were collapsed and filtered. Productive Simpson clonality was computed per sample as the square root of Simpson's diversity index over productive rearrangements. TCRdb's version of the immuneACCESS table is confined to in-frame rearrangements and falls short of the full clone set. An unresolved V gene accounts for under half of the shortfall where checked; the remainder is of unknown origin. That table is the source of V, J and clone size, and D and trimming were worked out from the DNA. In all, the sample holds around 180,000 clones, and approximately 83% of those were seen once. The ten largest account for more than 2.5% of the sample.

Sequencing used peripheral blood. The receptor comes from a man aged 60 to 75 with acute or convalescent COVID-19.

The CDR3 protein sequence reads: CATSDLTGTADTQYF. The base sequence is TGTGCCACCAGTGATTTGACAGGGACGGCAGATACGCAGTATTTT. The chain is encoded by TRBV24-1 joined to TRBJ2-3; the best D guess is TRBD1, with 6 bases matching. The germline V gene supplies CDR1 KGHDR and CDR2 SFDVKD. Deletion took 0 bases off V and 4 bases off J, with a span of 10 bases between the germline ends. Reading from cysteine to phenylalanine, the CDR3 counts 15 amino acids. Here the CDR3 DNA is all that survives: 45 bases in frame from base 1.